What follows are 28 T cell receptor beta chains derived from one specimen sequenced in a study of CD8+CD57+ T cells in acquired aplastic anemia. The template for TCR beta VDJ and CDR3 sequence profiling was genomic DNA. TCRdb re-called the reads with MiXCR, one entry per CDR3 protein. Of around 190,000 distinct CDR3 sequences listed, less than 50% are singletons. Whoever was chosen for sequencing had shown CD8+CD57+ cell expansion by flow cytometry. The sequencing sample was made of sorted CD4+, CD8+, or CD8+CD57+ T cells (not recorded which) from PBMCs. The receptors originated from a human donor with aplastic anemia.

This clonotype was observed many times. V and J are TRBV9 and TRBJ1-2; D gene uncertain. CDR1 is SGDLS and CDR2 is YYNGEE in the germline V gene. Trimming took off 3 bases at V and 6 bases at J, with 9 bases between the two ends. The CDR3 spans 12 residues. CDR3 amino acids: CASSAGKDGYTF. Here the CDR3 DNA reads TGTGCCAGCAGCGCGGGTAAAGATGGCTACACCTTC.

The chain recombines TRBV5-4 with TRBJ2-2; 8 positions agree with TRBD2. Trimming removed 3 bases from V and 5 bases from J; junction bases left unmatched: 12. Germline CDR1 and CDR2: SGHNT and YYREEE (reference sequence). The CDR3 spans 17 residues. CDR3 amino acids: CASSSTSGGVRTGELFF. CDR3 DNA sequence: TGTGCCAGCAGCTCTACAAGCGGGGGCGTACGGACCGGGGAGCTGTTTTTT.

This chain links TRBV5-1 with TRBJ2-2; 15 bases map to TRBD2. This CDR3 is built from 17 residues. Germline V gene sequence: CDR1 SGHRS, CDR2 YFSETQ. V was pared by 3 bases and J by 7 bases, with 7 bases of the junction left unmatched. As DNA, the CDR3 is TGCGCCAGCAGCTCCGGACTAGCGGGAGGGAGGCACGGGGAGCTGTTTTTT. Translation gives CASSSGLAGGRHGELFF.

This chain joins TRBV14 and TRBJ2-3; TRBD1 agrees at 8 bases. The V gene's germline CDR1 is SGHDN and CDR2 FVKESK. The CDR3 has 15 amino acids. V gave up 6 bases and J gave up 5 bases; unmatched junction bases: 10. The CDR3 loop reads CASSPGGAKRDTQYF. The CDR3, as DNA: TGTGCCAGCAGTCCAGGGGGCGCGAAAAGAGATACGCAGTATTTT. Full variable domain (missing parts from reference TRBV14 and TRBJ2-3): EAGVTQFPSHSVIEKGQTVTLRCDPISGHDNLYWYRRVMGKEIKFLLHFVKESKQDESGMPNNRFLAERTGGTYSTLKVQPAELEDSGVYFCASSPGGAKRDTQYFGPGTRLTVL.

V and J are TRBV20-1 and TRBJ2-1, with 8 positions matching TRBD2. V dropped 6 bases and J dropped 0; count of bases not matched to a gene: 7. Looked up from germline, CDR1 is DFQATT and CDR2 is SNEGSKA (reference sequence). The CDR3 has 15 amino acids. Here the CDR3 DNA reads TGCAGTGCCCCCGGACTAGCAGGCTCCTACAATGAGCAGTTCTTC. Residues: CSAPGLAGSYNEQFF.

This chain joins TRBV25-1 and TRBJ1-1; D uncertain. Germline assignment: CDR1 MGHDK and CDR2 SYGVNS. Trimming removed 3 bases at V and 1 base at J, with 9 bases between. The CDR3 sequence is 14 residues long. The CDR3 DNA follows: TGTGCCAGCAGTGACTACGACCCGAACACTGAAGCTTTCTTT. It specifies CASSDYDPNTEAFF.

The V call is TRBV29-1, the J call TRBJ2-7; 9 nucleotides match TRBD2. V dropped 6 bases and J dropped 4; count of bases not matched to a gene: 10. Germline CDR1 and CDR2: SQVTM and ANQGSEA. The CDR3 is made up of 14 amino acids. CDR3 coding DNA: TGCAGCGTCGACCCGGGACTAGCTCCATACGAGCAGTACTTC. Amino acids: CSVDPGLAPYEQYF.

This clonotype appeared a few times. DNA of the CDR3: TGTGCCATCAGGGGCGCTTCGGCGAATGGCTACACCTTC. Translated, it gives CAIRGASANGYTF. The rearrangement links TRBV10-3 to TRBJ1-2; D not certain. The CDR3 is 13 amino acids. Trimming stripped 6 bases from V and 6 bases from J, with 14 bases between. From germline, CDR1 is ENHRY and CDR2 SYGVKD.

The V and J genes are TRBV7-2 and TRBJ1-1, with D tentatively TRBD1 (5 bases). The CDR3 totals 15 residues. CDR1 is SGHTA, CDR2 FQGNSA, per germline. Trimming took 4 bases from V and 7 from J, leaving 19 bases between them. The CDR3, as DNA: TGTGCCAGCAGCTCGGGCGGGACGTCGGGGATTGAAGCTTTCTTT. Protein product: CASSSGGTSGIEAFF.

The CDR3: CSWGGAGTDTQYF. In DNA, the CDR3 is TGCAGTTGGGGGGGAGCGGGGACAGATACGCAGTATTTT. The chain uses TRBV20-1 and TRBJ2-3; 7 bases align to TRBD2. In germline, CDR1 is DFQATT, CDR2 SNEGSKA (reference sequence). There are 13 residues in the CDR3. The ends lost 8 bases at V and 3 bases at J; junction bases unmatched: 8.

The V gene is TRBV19, the J gene TRBJ1-4, with 7 bases lining up with TRBD1. There are 15 residues in the CDR3. V trimming: 7 bases; J trimming: 8 bases; junction bases outside the gene matches: 13. The germline V gene has CDR1 LNHDA and CDR2 SQIVND (reference sequence). Here the CDR3 reads CASNGEGGASEKLFF. The CDR3 nucleotides read TGTGCCAGTAACGGGGAAGGGGGCGCATCCGAAAAACTGTTTTTT.

The rearrangement links TRBV2 to TRBJ2-7; 7 bases line up with TRBD1. The V gene end was trimmed by 5 bases and the J gene end by 4 bases; junction bases not matched to a gene: 8. The V gene's germline CDR1 is SNHLY and CDR2 FYNNEI. CDR3 size: 14 residues. The CDR3 sequence: CASSLGQVGYEQYF. The CDR3 coding sequence is TGTGCCAGCAGTCTAGGACAGGTGGGATACGAGCAGTACTTC.

CDR3 protein: CASSLRASTDTQYF. The CDR3 region has the DNA TGTGCCAGCAGCCTTAGAGCTAGCACAGATACGCAGTATTTT. The J gene is TRBJ2-3, the V gene TRBV7-3; D gene uncertain. V shed 5 bases and J shed 0 bases, with 9 bases lying between them. The germline V gene has CDR1 SGHTA and CDR2 FQGTGA. This CDR3 is 14 amino acids long.

This clonotype was recorded only once. This chain links TRBV10-3 with TRBJ2-2, with 14 nucleotides matching TRBD2. Germline CDR1 ENHRY, CDR2 SYGVKD. This CDR3 is built from 16 residues. After removal of 8 bases from V and 5 bases from J, the junction contained 7 bases not matched to a gene. DNA for the CDR3: TGTGCCATCCCTGGGACTAGCGGGGGCGCAACCGGGGAGCTGTTTTTT. It specifies CAIPGTSGGATGELFF.

The chain links TRBV5-6 to TRBJ2-2; tentative D call: TRBD1 (6 bases). This CDR3 contains 17 residues. Germline lookup yields CDR1 SGHDT and CDR2 YYEEEE. Trimming removed 2 bases at V and 2 bases at J, with 16 bases between. The CDR3 here is CASSFRTALSNTGELFF. Here the CDR3 DNA reads TGTGCCAGCAGCTTCCGGACAGCCTTATCCAACACCGGGGAGCTGTTTTTT.

The rearrangement links TRBV5-5 to TRBJ2-7; D uncertain. The CDR3 is 14 residues long. Per germline, CDR1 SGHKS and CDR2 YYEKEE (reference sequence). Between the trimmed V and J ends, which lost 0 bases and 3 bases, there was a span of 10 bases. CDR3 coding DNA: TGTGCCAGCAGCTTGGCCGTTCAGCTCTACGAGCAGTACTTC. Amino acid sequence: CASSLAVQLYEQYF. Full variable domain (remainder filled in from reference TRBV5-5 and TRBJ2-7): DAGVTQSPTHLIKTRGQQVTLRCSPISGHKSVSWYQQVLGQGPQFIFQYYEKEERGRGNFPDRFSARQFPNYSSELNVNALLLGDSALYLCASSLAVQLYEQYFGPGTRLTVT.

J is TRBJ1-6 and V is TRBV4-2, with 7 positions matching TRBD1. The germline V gene has CDR1 LGHNA and CDR2 YNFKEQ. After removal of 0 bases from V and 10 bases from J, the junction contained 6 bases not matched to a gene. This CDR3 has 15 amino acids. CDR3 in DNA: TGTGCCAGCAGCCAAGAGAGGGGGCTGGACTCACCCCTCCACTTT. It translates to CASSQERGLDSPLHF.

The chain carries TRBV7-8 and TRBJ1-6; D unclear. Germline-derived CDR1 and CDR2 are SGHVS and FQNEAQ. V gave up 4 bases and J gave up 9 bases, with 13 bases separating them. This CDR3 is built from 14 residues. CDR3 loop: CASSSPEIGSPLHF. The CDR3, as DNA: TGTGCCAGCAGCTCGCCAGAGATAGGTTCACCCCTCCACTTT.

The V and J genes are TRBV5-1 and TRBJ2-1, with 8 nucleotides matching TRBD1. Germline V CDR1 and CDR2: SGHRS, YFSETQ. The V and J ends lost 4 bases and 8 bases, in that order; junction bases with no gene match: 14. CDR3 length equals 16 residues. CDR3 sequence: CASSPLTGANVDEQFF. CDR3 coding DNA: TGCGCCAGCAGCCCGTTGACAGGGGCCAATGTCGATGAGCAGTTCTTC. Full variable domain (outside the CDR3, taken from reference TRBV5-1 and TRBJ2-1): KAGVTQTPRYLIKTRGQQVTLSCSPISGHRSVSWYQQTPGQGLQFLFEYFSETQRNKGNFPGRFSGRQFSNSRSEMNVSTLELGDSALYLCASSPLTGANVDEQFFGPGTRLTVL.

This clonotype was observed a few times. The V gene is TRBV7-2, the J gene TRBJ2-5, with D unresolved. Germline V gives CDR1 SGHTA, CDR2 FQGNSA. The ends were cut back, 2 bases at V and 7 bases at J, with 14 bases in the middle. The CDR3 runs to 14 residues. The CDR3 protein is CASSLLDGRRTQYF. CDR3 coding DNA: TGTGCCAGCAGCTTACTGGACGGTCGGAGGACCCAGTACTTC.

This clonotype was counted at least ten times. The rearrangement joins TRBV6-5 to TRBJ2-7; 11 bases align to TRBD2. The CDR3 sequence is 13 residues long. In germline, CDR1 is MNHEY, CDR2 SVGAGI. This CDR3 is CSSGGPSSYEQYF. As DNA, the CDR3 is TGTTCTAGCGGGGGGCCGAGCTCCTACGAGCAGTACTTC.

This chain connects TRBV20-1 to TRBJ1-6; D gene unclear. Germline V lookup: CDR1 DFQATT, CDR2 SNEGSKA (reference sequence). The CDR3 contains 16 residues. The germline V and J ends were trimmed by 0 bases and 9 bases, with 18 bases remaining between them. The DNA for the CDR3 is TGCAGTGCTAGAGAAACGGGCCACCGGGATGGTTCACCCCTCCACTTT. Amino acid sequence: CSARETGHRDGSPLHF.

This rearrangement joins TRBV7-9 to TRBJ1-2, with 7 bases matching TRBD1. This CDR3 comprises 15 residues. CDR1 and CDR2 (germline): SEHNR, FQNEAQ (reference sequence). Trimming removed 6 bases from V and 4 bases from J; junction bases left unmatched: 11. The CDR3 DNA reads TGTGCCAGCAGTCCCCGGGGACAGATAGTCTATGGCTACACCTTC. This encodes CASSPRGQIVYGYTF.

This chain joins TRBV19 and TRBJ2-7; 8 nucleotides line up with TRBD1. The germline gives CDR1 LNHDA, CDR2 SQIVND (reference sequence). Unmatched junction bases numbered 5, after V lost 7 bases and J lost 0 bases. CDR3 length: 14 amino acids. CDR3: CASKDRGHSYEQYF. CDR3 in DNA: TGTGCCAGTAAAGACAGGGGCCACTCCTACGAGCAGTACTTC.

Many counts were recorded for this clonotype. The chain links TRBV19 to TRBJ1-6; no firm D call. The CDR3 consists of 13 residues. Germline CDR1 reads LNHDA; CDR2 reads SQIVND (reference sequence). V was clipped by 4 bases and J by 5 bases, with 6 bases between them. The CDR3 loop is CASSTTDNSPLHF. The CDR3 coding sequence is TGTGCCAGTAGTACCACCGATAATTCACCCCTCCACTTT. Full variable domain (outside the CDR3, taken from reference TRBV19 and TRBJ1-6): DGGITQSPKYLFRKEGQNVTLSCEQNLNHDAMYWYRQDPGQGLRLIYYSQIVNDFQKGDIAEGYSVSREKKESFPLTVTSAQKNPTAFYLCASSTTDNSPLHFGNGTRLTVT.

The rearrangement links TRBV7-3 to TRBJ2-1; tentative D call: TRBD2 (6 bases). CDR1 SGHTA and CDR2 FQGTGA come from the germline V gene. Between the trimmed V and J ends, which lost 5 bases and 5 bases, there was a span of 19 bases. The CDR3 runs 16 residues. CDR3 region: CASSPSWLARNNEQFF. The CDR3 DNA reads as TGTGCCAGCAGCCCGTCGTGGCTAGCGAGAAACAATGAGCAGTTCTTC.

This clonotype has only a few counts. J is TRBJ2-1 and V is TRBV5-1; 13 bases are a match to TRBD2. The CDR3 consists of 19 residues. Germline CDR1 SGHRS, CDR2 YFSETQ. J gave up 3 bases and V 0 bases, and 9 bases lay outside the gene matches. The CDR3 DNA is TGCGCCAGCAGCTTGGCTGTGACTAGCGGGGGGAACTACTACAATGAGCAGTTCTTC. Protein sequence: CASSLAVTSGGNYYNEQFF.

The chain joins TRBV29-1 to TRBJ1-1; 10 nucleotides agree with TRBD1. The CDR3 has 14 residues. V was clipped by 4 bases and J by 3 bases; unmatched bases: 5. The germline V gene encodes CDR1 SQVTM and CDR2 ANQGSEA. The CDR3, as DNA: TGCAGCGTTGGGACAGGGGGTCATCACACTGAAGCTTTCTTT. This encodes CSVGTGGHHTEAFF. The entire variable domain, with the rest obtained from reference TRBV29-1 and TRBJ1-1, is as follows: SAVISQKPSRDICQRGTSLTIQCQVDSQVTMMFWYRQQPGQSLTLIATANQGSEATYESGFVIDKFPISRPNLTFSTLTVSNMSPEDSSIYLCSVGTGGHHTEAFFGQGTRLTVV.